This TCR beta chain is drawn from a study of cytomegalovirus exposure and HLA in healthy donors. Study-level points and caveats: The authors reported that TCR beta sequences could predict HLA-A and HLA-B alleles. These predictions were accurate for most subjects in the first cohort. The study designated fewer than 200 TCR beta chains cytomegalovirus-associated.

Trimming took 0 bases from V and 5 from J, leaving 16 bases between them. The CDR3 extends over 16 amino acids. CDR1 and CDR2 from the germline V gene are MNHNS and SASEGT. The primer mix had 60 Vbeta and 13 Jbeta primers. Assay: immunoSEQ multiplex PCR; the TCRdb copy retains only in-frame clones and omits some. The table for this sample gives roughly 79,000 clones. Note on this clone: The target antigen is unknown.

The sequencing sample was made of PBMCs. The clonotype comes from a young man in good health and CMV-seronegative. The V and J genes are TRBV6-1 and TRBJ2-5, with a weak D call TRBD2 (6 bases). This chain's CDR3 is CASSEAPVRGTETQYF. CDR3 nucleotides: TGTGCCAGCAGTGAAGCCCCGGTACGGGGGACGGAGACCCAGTACTTC.